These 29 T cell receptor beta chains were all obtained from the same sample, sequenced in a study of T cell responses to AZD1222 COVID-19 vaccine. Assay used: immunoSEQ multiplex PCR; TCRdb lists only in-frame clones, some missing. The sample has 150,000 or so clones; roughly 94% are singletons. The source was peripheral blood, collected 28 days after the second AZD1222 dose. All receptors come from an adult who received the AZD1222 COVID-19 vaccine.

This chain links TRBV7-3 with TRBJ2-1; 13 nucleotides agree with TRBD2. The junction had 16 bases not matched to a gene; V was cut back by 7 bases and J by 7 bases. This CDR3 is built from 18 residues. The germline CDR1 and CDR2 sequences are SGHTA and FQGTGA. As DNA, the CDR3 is TGTGCCAGCACGCACCTCGGGCCGACTAGCGGGAGGTTGAATGAGCAGTTCTTC. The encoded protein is CASTHLGPTSGRLNEQFF.

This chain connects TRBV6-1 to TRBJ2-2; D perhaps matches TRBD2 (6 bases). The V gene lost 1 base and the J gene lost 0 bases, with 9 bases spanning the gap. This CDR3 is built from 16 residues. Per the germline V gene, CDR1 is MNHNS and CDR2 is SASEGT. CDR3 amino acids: CASSEGWRANTGELFF. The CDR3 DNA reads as TGTGCCAGCAGTGAAGGATGGAGGGCGAACACCGGGGAGCTGTTTTTT.

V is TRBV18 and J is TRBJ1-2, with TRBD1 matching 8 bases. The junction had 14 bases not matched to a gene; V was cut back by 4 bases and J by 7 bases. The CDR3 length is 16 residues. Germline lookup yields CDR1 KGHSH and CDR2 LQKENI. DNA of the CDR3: TGTGCCAGCTCACAGGACTCGACAGGGGCTCGCGGTGGCTACACCTTC. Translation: CASSQDSTGARGGYTF.

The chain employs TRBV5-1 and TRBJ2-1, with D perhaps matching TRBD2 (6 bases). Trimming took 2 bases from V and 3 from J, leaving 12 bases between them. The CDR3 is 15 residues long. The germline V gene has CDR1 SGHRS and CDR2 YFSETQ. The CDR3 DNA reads TGCGCCAGCAGCTTATCGGGAGACAACTACAATGAGCAGTTCTTC. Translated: CASSLSGDNYNEQFF.

The CDR3 sequence: CSVEDYPSYEQYF. CDR3 nucleotide sequence: TGCAGCGTTGAAGACTACCCTTCCTACGAGCAGTACTTC. V is TRBV29-1 and J is TRBJ2-7; D unclear. Germline assignment: CDR1 SQVTM and CDR2 ANQGSEA. Trimming took 0 bases from V and 1 from J, leaving 7 bases between them. CDR3 length: 13 residues.

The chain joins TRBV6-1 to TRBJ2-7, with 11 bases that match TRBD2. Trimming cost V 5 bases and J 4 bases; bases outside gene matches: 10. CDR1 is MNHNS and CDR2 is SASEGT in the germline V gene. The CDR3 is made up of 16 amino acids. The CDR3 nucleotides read TGTGCCAGCAGTCAAGGGCGTATAGCGGGAGGGTACGAGCAGTACTTC. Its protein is CASSQGRIAGGYEQYF.

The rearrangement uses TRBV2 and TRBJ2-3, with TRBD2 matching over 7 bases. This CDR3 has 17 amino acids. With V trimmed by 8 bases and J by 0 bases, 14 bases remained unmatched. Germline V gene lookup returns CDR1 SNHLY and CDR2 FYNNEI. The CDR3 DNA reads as TGTGCCAGCCGGTTGGGAACGGGAGGCCCTAGCACAGATACGCAGTATTTT. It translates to CASRLGTGGPSTDTQYF.

This CDR3 reads CASGDKTNYGYTF. The CDR3, as DNA: TGTGCCAGCGGGGACAAGACTAACTATGGCTACACCTTC. The J gene is TRBJ1-2, the V gene TRBV28, with a possible D match to TRBD1 (6 bases). The V end was cut by 8 bases, the J end by 0 bases, with 10 bases between. CDR1 is MDHEN, CDR2 SYDVKM, per germline. This CDR3 spans 13 amino acids.

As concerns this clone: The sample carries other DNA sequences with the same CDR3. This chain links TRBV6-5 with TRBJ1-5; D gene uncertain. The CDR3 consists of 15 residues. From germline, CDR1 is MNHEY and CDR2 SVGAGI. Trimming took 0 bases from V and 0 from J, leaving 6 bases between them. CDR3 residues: CASSYSSNSNQPQHF. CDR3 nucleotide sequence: TGTGCCAGCAGTTACTCTTCCAATAGCAATCAGCCCCAGCATTTT.

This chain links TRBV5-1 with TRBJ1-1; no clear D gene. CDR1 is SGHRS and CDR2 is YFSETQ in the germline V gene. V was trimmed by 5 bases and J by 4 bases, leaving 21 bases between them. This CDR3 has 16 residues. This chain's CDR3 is CASRHKPTELPTEAFF. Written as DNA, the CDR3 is TGCGCCAGCAGACACAAGCCGACCGAACTCCCCACTGAAGCTTTCTTT.

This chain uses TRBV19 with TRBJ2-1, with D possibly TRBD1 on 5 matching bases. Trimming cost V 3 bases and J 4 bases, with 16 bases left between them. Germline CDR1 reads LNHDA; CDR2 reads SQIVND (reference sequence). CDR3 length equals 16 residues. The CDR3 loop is CASSIGAHKRYNEQFF. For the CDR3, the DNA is TGTGCCAGTAGTATTGGGGCACACAAGAGATACAATGAGCAGTTCTTC.

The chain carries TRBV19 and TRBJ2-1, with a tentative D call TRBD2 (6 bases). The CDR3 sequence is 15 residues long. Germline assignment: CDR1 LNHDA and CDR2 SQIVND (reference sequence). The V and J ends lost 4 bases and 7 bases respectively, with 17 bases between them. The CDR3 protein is CASSRGEYFGNEQFF. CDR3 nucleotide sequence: TGTGCCAGTAGTAGGGGGGAGTATTTTGGGAATGAGCAGTTCTTC.

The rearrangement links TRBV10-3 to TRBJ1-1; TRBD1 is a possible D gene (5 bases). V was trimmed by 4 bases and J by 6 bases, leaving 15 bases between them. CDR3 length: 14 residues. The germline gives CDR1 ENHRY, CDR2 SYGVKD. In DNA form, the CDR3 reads TGTGCCATCAGTGGTACCGGGGGGAATGCTGAAGCTTTCTTT. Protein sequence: CAISGTGGNAEAFF.

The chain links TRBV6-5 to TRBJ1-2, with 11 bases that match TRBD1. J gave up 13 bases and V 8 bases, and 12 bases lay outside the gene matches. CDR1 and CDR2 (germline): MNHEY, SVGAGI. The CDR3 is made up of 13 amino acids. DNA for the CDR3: TGTGCCAGCTCAAGCCCGGGACAGGGGGTCCCCACCTTC. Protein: CASSSPGQGVPTF.

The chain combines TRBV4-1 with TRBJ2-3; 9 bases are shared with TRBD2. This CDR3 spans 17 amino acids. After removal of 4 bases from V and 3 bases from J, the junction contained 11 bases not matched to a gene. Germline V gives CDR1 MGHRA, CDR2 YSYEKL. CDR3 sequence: CASSPLAGESGTDTQYF. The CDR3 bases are TGCGCCAGCAGCCCTTTAGCGGGAGAGTCTGGAACAGATACGCAGTATTTT.

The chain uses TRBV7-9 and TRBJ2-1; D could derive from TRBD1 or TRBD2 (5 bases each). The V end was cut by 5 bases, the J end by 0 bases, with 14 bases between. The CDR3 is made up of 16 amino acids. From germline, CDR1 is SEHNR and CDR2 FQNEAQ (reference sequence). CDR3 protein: CASSPLWGSSYNEQFF. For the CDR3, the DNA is TGTGCCAGCAGCCCCCTCTGGGGGAGCTCCTACAATGAGCAGTTCTTC.

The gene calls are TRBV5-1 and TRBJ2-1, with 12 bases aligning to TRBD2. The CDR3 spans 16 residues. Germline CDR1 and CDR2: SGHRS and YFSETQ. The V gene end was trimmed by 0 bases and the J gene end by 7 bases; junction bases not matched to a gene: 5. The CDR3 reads CASSLVLAGGFNEQFF. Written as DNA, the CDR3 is TGCGCCAGCAGCTTGGTACTAGCGGGAGGATTTAATGAGCAGTTCTTC.

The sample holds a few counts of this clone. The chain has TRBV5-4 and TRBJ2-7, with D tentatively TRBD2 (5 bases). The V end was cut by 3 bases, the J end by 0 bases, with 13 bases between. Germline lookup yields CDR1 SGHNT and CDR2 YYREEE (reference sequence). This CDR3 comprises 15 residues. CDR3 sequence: CASSSRVGSSYEQYF. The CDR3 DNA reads TGTGCCAGCAGCTCCCGCGTTGGGAGCTCCTACGAGCAGTACTTC.

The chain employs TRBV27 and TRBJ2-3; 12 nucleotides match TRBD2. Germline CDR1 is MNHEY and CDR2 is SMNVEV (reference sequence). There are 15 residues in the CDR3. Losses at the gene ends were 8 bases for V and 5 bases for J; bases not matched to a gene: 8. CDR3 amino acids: CASSPSGRARDTQYF. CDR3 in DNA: TGTGCCAGCTCGCCTAGCGGGAGGGCCCGAGATACGCAGTATTTT.

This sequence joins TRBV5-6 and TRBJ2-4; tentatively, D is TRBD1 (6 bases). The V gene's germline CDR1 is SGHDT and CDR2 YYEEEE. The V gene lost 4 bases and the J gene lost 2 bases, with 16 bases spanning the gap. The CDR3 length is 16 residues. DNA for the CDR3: TGTGCCAGCAGCCTGTTCAGAGGGGGAACCAAAAACATTCAGTACTTC. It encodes CASSLFRGGTKNIQYF.

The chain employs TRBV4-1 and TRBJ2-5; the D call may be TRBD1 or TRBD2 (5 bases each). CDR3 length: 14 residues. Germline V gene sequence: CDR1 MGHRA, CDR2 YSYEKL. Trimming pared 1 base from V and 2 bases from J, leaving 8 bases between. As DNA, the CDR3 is TGCGCCAGCAGCCAAGGAGGGGTACAAGAGACCCAGTACTTC. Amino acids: CASSQGGVQETQYF.

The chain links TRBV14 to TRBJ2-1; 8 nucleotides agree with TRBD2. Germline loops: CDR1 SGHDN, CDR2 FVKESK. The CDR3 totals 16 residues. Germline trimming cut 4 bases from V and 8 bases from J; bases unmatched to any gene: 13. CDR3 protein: CASSLSLSGGPDEQFF. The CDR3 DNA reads TGTGCCAGCAGCCTATCTTTGTCGGGAGGGCCCGATGAGCAGTTCTTC.

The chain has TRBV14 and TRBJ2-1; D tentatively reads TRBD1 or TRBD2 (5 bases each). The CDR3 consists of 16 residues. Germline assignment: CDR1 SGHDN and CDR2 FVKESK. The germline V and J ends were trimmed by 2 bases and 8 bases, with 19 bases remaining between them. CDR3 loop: CASSQSRDGAGDEQFF. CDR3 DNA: TGTGCCAGCAGCCAATCGAGGGATGGGGCTGGCGATGAGCAGTTCTTC.

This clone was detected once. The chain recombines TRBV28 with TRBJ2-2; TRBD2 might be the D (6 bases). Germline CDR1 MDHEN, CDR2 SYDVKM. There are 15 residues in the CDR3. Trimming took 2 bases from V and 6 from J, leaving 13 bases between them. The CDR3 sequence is CASSLGGTYSGELFF. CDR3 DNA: TGTGCCAGCAGTTTAGGGGGGACGTACTCCGGGGAGCTGTTTTTT. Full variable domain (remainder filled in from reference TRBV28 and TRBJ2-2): DVKVTQSSRYLVKRTGEKVFLECVQDMDHENMFWYRQDPGLGLRLIYFSYDVKMKEKGDIPEGYSVSREKKERFSLILESASTNQTSMYLCASSLGGTYSGELFFGEGSRLTVL.

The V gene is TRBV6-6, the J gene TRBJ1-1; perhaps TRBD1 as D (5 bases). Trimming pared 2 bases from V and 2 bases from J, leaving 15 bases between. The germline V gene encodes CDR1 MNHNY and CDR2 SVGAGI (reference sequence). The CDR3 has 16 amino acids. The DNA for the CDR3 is TGTGCCAGCAGTTACAATATTGCCAGGGACAACACTGAAGCTTTCTTT. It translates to CASSYNIARDNTEAFF.

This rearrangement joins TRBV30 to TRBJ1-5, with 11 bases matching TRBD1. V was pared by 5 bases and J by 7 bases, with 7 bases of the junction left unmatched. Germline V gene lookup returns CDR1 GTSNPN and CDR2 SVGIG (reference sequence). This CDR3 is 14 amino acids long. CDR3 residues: CAWQGQGAPQPQHF. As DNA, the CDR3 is TGTGCCTGGCAAGGACAGGGGGCGCCACAGCCCCAGCATTTT.

The CDR3 region is CASSLGGRGSNQPQHF. CDR3 nucleotide sequence: TGTGCCAGCAGCTTGGGGGGCAGGGGGTCAAATCAGCCCCAGCATTTT. The V gene is TRBV5-6, the J gene TRBJ1-5; 7 bases align to TRBD1. The ends lost 0 bases at V and 4 bases at J; junction bases unmatched: 7. Germline CDR1 SGHDT, CDR2 YYEEEE. This CDR3 has 16 residues.

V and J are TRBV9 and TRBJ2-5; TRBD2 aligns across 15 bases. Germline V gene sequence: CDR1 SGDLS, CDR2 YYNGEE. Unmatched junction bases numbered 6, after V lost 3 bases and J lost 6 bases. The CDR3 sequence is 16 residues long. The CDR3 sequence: CASSDGTSGRRQTQYF. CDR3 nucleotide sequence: TGTGCCAGCAGCGACGGGACTAGCGGGAGGAGGCAGACCCAGTACTTC.

CDR3 amino acids: CASSRTTANSPLHF. Here the CDR3 DNA reads TGTGCCAGCAGCCGGACAACGGCTAATTCACCCCTCCACTTT. The rearrangement links TRBV3-1 (or the pseudogene TRBV3-2) to TRBJ1-6; possibly TRBD1 for D (5 bases). With 4 bases removed from V and 6 bases from J, the gap between germline ends came to 10 bases. Germline values: CDR1 LGHDT, CDR2 YNNKEL (reference sequence). CDR3 size: 14 residues.